This T cell receptor (beta chain) was found in a study of esophageal squamous cell carcinoma under preoperative chemotherapy. Details on this clonotype: Its antigen is still unknown.

J gave up 6 bases and V 2 bases, and 10 bases lay outside the gene matches. The CDR3 consists of 17 residues. Study-wide points: After chemotherapy, TCR diversity rose significantly in peripheral T cells but not in tumor-infiltrating lymphocytes.

Via MiXCR, TCRdb re-called the PCR reads, giving one row per CDR3 protein. Of 15,000 to 20,000 distinct CDR3 sequences in the sample, under 60% were seen once. Time point of the sample: after preoperative PTX-NDP chemotherapy. The TCR comes from a human donor with esophageal squamous cell carcinoma. The donor label of this sample is uncertain. The specimen was collected from a patient given preoperative chemotherapy. This chain uses TRBV12-3 or TRBV12-4 with TRBJ2-1; 10 bases map to TRBD2. The CDR3 region is CASSLSLSGRAVNEQFF. The DNA of the CDR3 is TGTGCCAGCAGTTTATCCCTGAGCGGGAGGGCCGTCAATGAGCAGTTCTTC.